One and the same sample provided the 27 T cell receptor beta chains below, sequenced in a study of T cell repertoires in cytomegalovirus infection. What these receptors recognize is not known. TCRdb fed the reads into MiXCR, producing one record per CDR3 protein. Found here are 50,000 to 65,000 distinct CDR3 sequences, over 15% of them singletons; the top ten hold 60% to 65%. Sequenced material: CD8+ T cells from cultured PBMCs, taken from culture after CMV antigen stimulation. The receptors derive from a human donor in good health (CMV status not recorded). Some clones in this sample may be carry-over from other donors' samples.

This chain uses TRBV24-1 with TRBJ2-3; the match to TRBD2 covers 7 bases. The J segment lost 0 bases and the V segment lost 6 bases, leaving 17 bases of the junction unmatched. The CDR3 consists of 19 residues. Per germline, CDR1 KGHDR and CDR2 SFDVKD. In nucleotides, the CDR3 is TGTGCCACCAGTACGATTGATTCGGCGGGAGAGGGGAGCACAGATACGCAGTATTTT. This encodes CATSTIDSAGEGSTDTQYF.

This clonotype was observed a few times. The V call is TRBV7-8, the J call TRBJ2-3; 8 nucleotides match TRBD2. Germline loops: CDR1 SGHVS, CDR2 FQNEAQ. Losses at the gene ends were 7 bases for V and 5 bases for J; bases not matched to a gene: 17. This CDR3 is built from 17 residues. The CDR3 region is CASIRYRRGGVIDTQYF. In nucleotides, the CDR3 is TGTGCCAGCATCCGATATCGACGGGGGGGGGTTATAGATACGCAGTATTTT.

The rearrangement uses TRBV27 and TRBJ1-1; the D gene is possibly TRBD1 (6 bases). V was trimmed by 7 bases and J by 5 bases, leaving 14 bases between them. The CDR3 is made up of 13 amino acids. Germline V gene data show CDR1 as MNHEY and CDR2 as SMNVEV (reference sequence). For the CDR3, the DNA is TGTGCCAGCACTTCAGGGGTTTGGACTGAAGCTTTCTTT. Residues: CASTSGVWTEAFF.

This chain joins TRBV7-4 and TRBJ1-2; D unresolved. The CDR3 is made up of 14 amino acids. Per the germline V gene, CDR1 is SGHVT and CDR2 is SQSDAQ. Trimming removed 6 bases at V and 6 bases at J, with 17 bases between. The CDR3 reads CASRVPGSGNGYTF. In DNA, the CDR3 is TGTGCCAGCAGGGTACCGGGGAGCGGCAATGGCTACACCTTC.

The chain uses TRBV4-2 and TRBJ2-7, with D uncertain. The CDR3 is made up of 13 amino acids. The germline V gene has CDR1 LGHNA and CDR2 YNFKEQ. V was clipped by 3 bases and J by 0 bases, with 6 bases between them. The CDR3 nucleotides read TGTGCCAGCAGCCATTCTAGCTCCTACGAGCAGTACTTC. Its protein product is CASSHSSSYEQYF.

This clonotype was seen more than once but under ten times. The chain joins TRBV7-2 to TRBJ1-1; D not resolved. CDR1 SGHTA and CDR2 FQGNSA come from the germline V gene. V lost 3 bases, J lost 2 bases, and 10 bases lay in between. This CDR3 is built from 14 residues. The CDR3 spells CASSFITLNTEAFF. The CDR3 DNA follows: TGTGCCAGCAGCTTTATTACACTAAACACTGAAGCTTTCTTT.

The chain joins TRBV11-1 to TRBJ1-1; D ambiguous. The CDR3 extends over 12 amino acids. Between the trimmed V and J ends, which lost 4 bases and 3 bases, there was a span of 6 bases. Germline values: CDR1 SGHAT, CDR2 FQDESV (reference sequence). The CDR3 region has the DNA TGTGCCAGCAGCTCCCACTACACTGAAGCTTTCTTT. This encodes CASSSHYTEAFF.

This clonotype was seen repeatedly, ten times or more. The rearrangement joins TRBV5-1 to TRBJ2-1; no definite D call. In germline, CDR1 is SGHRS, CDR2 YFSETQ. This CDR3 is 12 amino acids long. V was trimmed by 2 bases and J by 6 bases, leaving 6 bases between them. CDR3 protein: CASSFLGNEQFF. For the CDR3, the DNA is TGCGCCAGCAGCTTTCTGGGCAATGAGCAGTTCTTC.

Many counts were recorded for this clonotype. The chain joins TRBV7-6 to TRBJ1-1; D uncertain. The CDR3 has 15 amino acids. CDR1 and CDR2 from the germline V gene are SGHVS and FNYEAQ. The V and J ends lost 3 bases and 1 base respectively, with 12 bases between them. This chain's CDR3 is CASSLAGGRNTEAFF. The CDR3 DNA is TGTGCCAGCAGCTTGGCAGGCGGAAGGAACACTGAAGCTTTCTTT. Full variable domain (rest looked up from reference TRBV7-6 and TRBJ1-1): GAGVSQSPRYKVTKRGQDVALRCDPISGHVSLYWYRQALGQGPEFLTYFNYEAQQDKSGLPNDRFSAERPEGSISTLTIQRTEQRDSAMYRCASSLAGGRNTEAFFGQGTRLTVV.

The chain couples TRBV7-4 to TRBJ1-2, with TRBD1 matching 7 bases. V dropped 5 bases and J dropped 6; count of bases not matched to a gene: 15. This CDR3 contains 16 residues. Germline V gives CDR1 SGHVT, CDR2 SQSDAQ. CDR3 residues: CASSPPGAGGRDGYTF. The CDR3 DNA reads TGTGCCAGCAGCCCCCCCGGCGCAGGGGGGAGGGATGGCTACACCTTC.

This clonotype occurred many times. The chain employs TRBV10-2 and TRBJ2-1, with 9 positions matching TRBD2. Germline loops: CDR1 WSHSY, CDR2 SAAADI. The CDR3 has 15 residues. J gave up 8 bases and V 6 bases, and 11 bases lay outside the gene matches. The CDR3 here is CASRVGLAGVDEQFF. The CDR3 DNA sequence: TGCGCCAGCAGGGTTGGTTTAGCGGGAGTGGATGAGCAGTTCTTC.

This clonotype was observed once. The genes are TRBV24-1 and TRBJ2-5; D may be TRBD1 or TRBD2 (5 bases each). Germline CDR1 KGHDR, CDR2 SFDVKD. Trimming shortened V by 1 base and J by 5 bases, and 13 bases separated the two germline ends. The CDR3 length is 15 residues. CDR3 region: CATSDLIGALETQYF. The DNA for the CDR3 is TGTGCCACCAGTGATTTAATCGGGGCTTTGGAGACCCAGTACTTC.

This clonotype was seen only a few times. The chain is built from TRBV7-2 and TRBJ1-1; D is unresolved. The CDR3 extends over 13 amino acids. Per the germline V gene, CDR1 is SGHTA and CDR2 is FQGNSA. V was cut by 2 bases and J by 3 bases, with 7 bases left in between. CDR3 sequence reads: CASSLLAYTEAFF. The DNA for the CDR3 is TGTGCCAGCAGCTTATTGGCCTACACTGAAGCTTTCTTT.

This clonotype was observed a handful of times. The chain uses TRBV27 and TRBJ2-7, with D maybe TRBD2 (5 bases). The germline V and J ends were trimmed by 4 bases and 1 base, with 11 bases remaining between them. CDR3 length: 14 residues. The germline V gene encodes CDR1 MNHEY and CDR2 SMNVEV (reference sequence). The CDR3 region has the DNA TGTGCCAGCAGTTCCTTAGCGCTTTCCTACGAGCAGTACTTC. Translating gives CASSSLALSYEQYF.

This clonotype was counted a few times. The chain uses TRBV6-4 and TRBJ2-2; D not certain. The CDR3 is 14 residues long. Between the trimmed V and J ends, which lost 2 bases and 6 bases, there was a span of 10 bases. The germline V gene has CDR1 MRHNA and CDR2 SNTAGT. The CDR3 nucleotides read TGTGCCAGCAGTGACCGCGCTCAATCCGGGGAGCTGTTTTTT. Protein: CASSDRAQSGELFF.

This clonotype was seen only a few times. As DNA, the CDR3 is TGTGCCAGCAGCTTAGTACTAGCGCCCTCCTACAATGAGCAGTTCTTC. It is translated as CASSLVLAPSYNEQFF. This sequence joins TRBV7-8 and TRBJ2-1, with 7 bases lining up with TRBD2. Losses at the gene ends were 1 base for V and 0 bases for J; bases not matched to a gene: 3. CDR3 length equals 16 residues. Germline-derived CDR1 and CDR2 are SGHVS and FQNEAQ. The full variable domain, with the rest looked up from reference TRBV7-8 and TRBJ2-1, is GAGVSQSPRYKVAKRGQDVALRCDPISGHVSLFWYQQALGQGPEFLTYFQNEAQLDKSGLPSDRFFAERPEGSVSTLKIQRTQQEDSAVYLCASSLVLAPSYNEQFFGPGTRLTVL.

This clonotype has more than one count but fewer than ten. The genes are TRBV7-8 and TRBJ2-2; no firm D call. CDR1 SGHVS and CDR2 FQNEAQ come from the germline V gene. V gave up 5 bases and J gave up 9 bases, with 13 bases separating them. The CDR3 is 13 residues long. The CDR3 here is CASSDLDGRELFF. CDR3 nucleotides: TGTGCCAGCAGCGACTTGGATGGCCGGGAGCTGTTTTTT.

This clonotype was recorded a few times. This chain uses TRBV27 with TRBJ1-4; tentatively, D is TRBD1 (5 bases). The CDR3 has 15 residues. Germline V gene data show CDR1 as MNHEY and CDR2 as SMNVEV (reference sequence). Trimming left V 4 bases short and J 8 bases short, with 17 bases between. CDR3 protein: CASSSRQTGVEKLFF. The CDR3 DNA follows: TGTGCCAGCAGTTCTCGACAGACCGGGGTAGAAAAACTGTTTTTT.

CDR3 region: CASSSSTGMNTEAFF. CDR3 sequence (DNA): TGTGCCAGCAGTTCGTCGACAGGGATGAACACTGAAGCTTTCTTT. This sequence joins TRBV6-6 and TRBJ1-1, with 7 bases that match TRBD1. Germline CDR1 and CDR2: MNHNY and SVGAGI (reference sequence). The CDR3 runs 15 residues. The V gene end was trimmed by 4 bases and the J gene end by 0 bases; junction bases not matched to a gene: 5.

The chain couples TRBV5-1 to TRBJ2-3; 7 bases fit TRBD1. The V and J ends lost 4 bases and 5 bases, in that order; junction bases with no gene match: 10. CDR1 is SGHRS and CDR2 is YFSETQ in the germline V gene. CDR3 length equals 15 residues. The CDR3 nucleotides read TGCGCCAGCAGCCCTCAGACAGGGTTTAAAGATACGCAGTATTTT. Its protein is CASSPQTGFKDTQYF.

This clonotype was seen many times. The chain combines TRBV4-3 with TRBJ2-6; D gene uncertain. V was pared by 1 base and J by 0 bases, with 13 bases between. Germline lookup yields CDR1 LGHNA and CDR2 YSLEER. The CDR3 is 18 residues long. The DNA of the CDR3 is TGCGCCAGCAGCCAAGGGTATGGGTTTTACTCTGGGGCCAACGTCCTGACTTTC. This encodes CASSQGYGFYSGANVLTF.

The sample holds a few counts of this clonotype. The CDR3 nucleotides are TGTGCCAGCAGTTACTCGTCCGCGGGCGAGCAGTACTTC. It specifies CASSYSSAGEQYF. This rearrangement joins TRBV6-5 to TRBJ2-7, with D tentatively TRBD2 (5 bases). The V end was cut by 0 bases, the J end by 6 bases, with 9 bases between. The CDR3 sequence is 13 residues long. Germline V lookup: CDR1 MNHEY, CDR2 SVGAGI.

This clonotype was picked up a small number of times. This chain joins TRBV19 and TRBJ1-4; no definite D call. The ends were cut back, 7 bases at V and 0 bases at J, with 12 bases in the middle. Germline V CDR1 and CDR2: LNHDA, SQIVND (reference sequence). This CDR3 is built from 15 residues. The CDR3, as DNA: TGTGCCAGTAAGCCACTGGCTGCAACTAATGAAAAACTGTTTTTT. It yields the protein CASKPLAATNEKLFF.

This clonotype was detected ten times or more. Here the CDR3 reads CASSRGTVSNQPQHF. The CDR3, as DNA: TGTGCCAGCAGCCGGGGGACGGTTAGCAATCAGCCCCAGCATTTT. This sequence joins TRBV7-8 and TRBJ1-5; D might be TRBD1 (5 bases). This CDR3 has 15 residues. V lost 5 bases and J 0 bases, leaving 11 bases between the germline ends. CDR1 SGHVS and CDR2 FQNEAQ come from the germline V gene.

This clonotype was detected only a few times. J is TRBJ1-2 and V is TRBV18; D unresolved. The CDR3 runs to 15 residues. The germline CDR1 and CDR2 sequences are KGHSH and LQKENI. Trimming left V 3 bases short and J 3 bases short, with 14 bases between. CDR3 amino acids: CASSPSGNRDYGYTF. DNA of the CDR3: TGTGCCAGCTCACCCTCAGGCAATCGGGACTATGGCTACACCTTC. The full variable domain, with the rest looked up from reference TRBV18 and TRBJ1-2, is NAGVMQNPRHLVRRRGQEARLRCSPMKGHSHVYWYRQLPEEGLKFMVYLQKENIIDESGMPKERFSAEFPKEGPSILRIQQVVRGDSAAYFCASSPSGNRDYGYTFGSGTRLTVV.

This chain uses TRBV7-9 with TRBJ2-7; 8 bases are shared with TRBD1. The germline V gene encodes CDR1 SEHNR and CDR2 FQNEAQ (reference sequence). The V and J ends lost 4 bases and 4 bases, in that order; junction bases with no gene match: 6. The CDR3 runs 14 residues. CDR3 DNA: TGTGCCAGCAGCTCGCGGGACAGGATGTACGAGCAGTACTTC. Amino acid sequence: CASSSRDRMYEQYF.

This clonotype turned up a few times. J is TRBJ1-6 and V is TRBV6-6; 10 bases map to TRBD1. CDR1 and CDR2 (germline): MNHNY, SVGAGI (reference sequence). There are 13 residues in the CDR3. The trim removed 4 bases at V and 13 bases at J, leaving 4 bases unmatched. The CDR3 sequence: CASSSTGGSPLHF. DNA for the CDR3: TGTGCCAGCAGTTCGACAGGGGGCTCCCCCCTCCACTTT.